These 16 T cell receptor beta chains came from one sample sequenced in a study of blood T cell repertoires in COVID-19. Clones were read by immunoSEQ multiplex PCR, and TCRdb kept only the in-frame ones, dropping some. The repertoire holds fewer than 150,000 clones, with roughly 80% as singletons. Input material: peripheral blood. These receptors originate from a man aged 45 to 65 with acute or convalescent COVID-19.

The V call is TRBV11-2, the J call TRBJ2-1; perhaps TRBD1 as D (6 bases). Between the trimmed V and J ends, which lost 5 bases and 5 bases, there was a span of 10 bases. This CDR3 has 13 amino acids. Germline CDR1 and CDR2: SGHAT and FQNNGV. This CDR3 is CASSVRTDNEQFF. CDR3 bases: TGTGCCAGCAGCGTCAGGACAGACAATGAGCAGTTCTTC.

Only one count was recorded for this clone. This sequence joins TRBV5-1 and TRBJ2-7, with 7 bases aligning to TRBD2. Germline lookup yields CDR1 SGHRS and CDR2 YFSETQ. V trimming: 4 bases; J trimming: 3 bases; junction bases outside the gene matches: 7. The CDR3 length is 14 residues. For the CDR3, the DNA is TGCGCCAGCAGCCCATATGGGAGGGACTACGAGCAGTACTTC. It yields the protein CASSPYGRDYEQYF.

V and J are TRBV5-1 and TRBJ1-1; D possibly corresponds to TRBD1 (5 bases). With 0 bases removed from V and 3 bases from J, the gap between germline ends came to 12 bases. The CDR3 consists of 15 residues. CDR1 and CDR2 (germline): SGHRS, YFSETQ. The CDR3 loop is CASSLVLGGDTEAFF. Here the CDR3 DNA reads TGCGCCAGCAGCTTGGTGCTGGGGGGGGACACTGAAGCTTTCTTT.

The chain links TRBV16 to TRBJ1-1, with 7 nucleotides matching TRBD1. J was trimmed by 3 bases and V by 5 bases; bases with no gene match: 6. Germline V CDR1 and CDR2: KGHSY, FQNENV. The CDR3 sequence is 14 residues long. The CDR3 nucleotides read TGTGCCAGCAGCGGGGACAGTTTGTACACTGAAGCTTTCTTT. This translates into CASSGDSLYTEAFF. The full variable domain, in which reference TRBV16 and TRBJ1-1 provide the parts outside the CDR3, is GEEVAQTPKHLVRGEGQKAKLYCAPIKGHSYVFWYQQVLKNEFKFLISFQNENVFDETGMPKERFSAKCLPNSPCSLEIQATKLEDSAVYFCASSGDSLYTEAFFGQGTRLTVV.

The rearrangement joins TRBV15 to TRBJ2-7; D ambiguous. V lost 3 bases and J 0 bases, leaving 9 bases between the germline ends. The CDR3 loop spans 14 amino acids. CDR1 and CDR2 (germline): LNHNV, YYDKDF (reference sequence). The CDR3 DNA reads as TGTGCCACCAGCAGCCGACTGGACTCCTACGAGCAGTACTTC. Protein product: CATSSRLDSYEQYF. Full variable domain (outside the CDR3, taken from reference TRBV15 and TRBJ2-7): DAMVIQNPRYQVTQFGKPVTLSCSQTLNHNVMYWYQQKSSQAPKLLFHYYDKDFNNEADTPDNFQSRRPNTSFCFLDIRSPGLGDTAMYLCATSSRLDSYEQYFGPGTRLTVT.

The V and J genes are TRBV6-1 and TRBJ1-6, with D perhaps matching TRBD1 (6 bases). The CDR3 spans 15 residues. CDR1 MNHNS and CDR2 SASEGT come from the germline V gene. The V gene lost 1 base and the J gene lost 10 bases, with 14 bases spanning the gap. The CDR3 region has the DNA TGTGCCAGCAGTGAAGTCCGGGCAGGGGCCTCACCCCTCCACTTT. It translates to CASSEVRAGASPLHF.

The CDR3 bases are TGTGCCAGCAGTTCAGGACTAGCGGGCACAAAGCAGTTCTTC. Its protein is CASSSGLAGTKQFF. The chain links TRBV27 to TRBJ2-1; TRBD2 matches at 11 bases. J was trimmed by 11 bases and V by 4 bases; bases with no gene match: 7. Germline V gives CDR1 MNHEY, CDR2 SMNVEV (reference sequence). The CDR3 totals 14 residues.

The rearrangement links TRBV3-1 (or the pseudogene TRBV3-2) to TRBJ2-3, with a possible D match to TRBD2 (6 bases). Trimming removed 1 base from V and 2 bases from J, with 13 bases in between. The germline CDR1 and CDR2 sequences are LGHDT and YNNKEL (reference sequence). This CDR3 comprises 16 residues. The CDR3 nucleotides read TGTGCCAGCAGCCAAGCCCGGGACTCCCCCACAGATACGCAGTATTTT. It encodes CASSQARDSPTDTQYF.

V and J are TRBV6-5 and TRBJ1-5, with D maybe TRBD1 (5 bases). CDR1 and CDR2 (germline): MNHEY, SVGAGI. The CDR3 length is 15 residues. V was clipped by 6 bases and J by 7 bases, with 19 bases between them. The CDR3 sequence: CASSSSPGNEQPQHF. CDR3 in DNA: TGTGCCAGCAGCTCCTCTCCAGGGAATGAGCAGCCCCAGCATTTT.

The chain links TRBV5-1 to TRBJ2-5, with 12 positions matching TRBD1. The CDR3 runs 14 residues. Germline loops: CDR1 SGHRS, CDR2 YFSETQ. J lost 5 bases, V lost 4 bases, and 3 bases had no gene match. The CDR3 bases are TGCGCCAGCAGCCCGGGACAGGGGGCCGAGACCCAGTACTTC. Translation gives CASSPGQGAETQYF.

The CDR3 protein is CASSQDRDEQYF. CDR3 in DNA: TGTGCCAGCAGCCAAGACAGGGACGAGCAGTACTTC. The chain combines TRBV4-2 with TRBJ2-7, with D possibly matching TRBD1 (5 bases). The germline V and J ends were trimmed by 0 bases and 5 bases, with 5 bases remaining between them. Germline CDR1 is LGHNA and CDR2 is YNFKEQ. The CDR3 runs to 12 residues.

The chain carries TRBV19 and TRBJ2-1, with 7 bases that match TRBD2. Trimming removed 2 bases from V and 6 bases from J; junction bases left unmatched: 7. This CDR3 region has 15 residues. Germline lookup yields CDR1 LNHDA and CDR2 SQIVND (reference sequence). The CDR3, as DNA: TGTGCCAGTAGTATACTGGCGGGAGCCACCAATGAGCAGTTCTTC. Encoded protein: CASSILAGATNEQFF.

V gene TRBV10-1 combines with J gene TRBJ2-3; TRBD2 is a possible D gene (7 bases). The CDR3 is made up of 15 amino acids. Germline CDR1 and CDR2: WNHNN and SYGVQD (reference sequence). V was cut by 2 bases and J by 5 bases, with 14 bases left in between. The CDR3 sequence: CASSEAGALVDTQYF. In DNA form, the CDR3 reads TGCGCCAGCAGTGAGGCGGGGGCGCTGGTAGATACGCAGTATTTT.

V gene TRBV18 combines with J gene TRBJ2-2; D perhaps matches TRBD2 (5 bases). Germline CDR1 KGHSH, CDR2 LQKENI. Trimming pared 2 bases from V and 1 base from J, leaving 8 bases between. The CDR3 has 15 residues. CDR3 bases: TGTGCCAGCTCACCAGTTAGCGTGAACACCGGGGAGCTGTTTTTT. As protein: CASSPVSVNTGELFF. Variable domain in full (rest from reference TRBV18 and TRBJ2-2): NAGVMQNPRHLVRRRGQEARLRCSPMKGHSHVYWYRQLPEEGLKFMVYLQKENIIDESGMPKERFSAEFPKEGPSILRIQQVVRGDSAAYFCASSPVSVNTGELFFGEGSRLTVL.

The gene calls are TRBV12-3 or TRBV12-4 and TRBJ2-3, with D tentatively TRBD1 (5 bases). Trimming pared 6 bases from V and 4 bases from J, leaving 11 bases between. There are 13 residues in the CDR3. The CDR3 coding sequence is TGTGCCAGCAGAGCCGCAGGGTCAGATACGCAGTATTTT. Protein: CASRAAGSDTQYF.

The V gene is TRBV11-3, the J gene TRBJ1-1; tentatively, D is TRBD1 (5 bases). V gave up 4 bases and J gave up 2 bases, with 14 bases separating them. The CDR3 is 15 amino acids. Germline CDR1 and CDR2: SGHNT and YENEEA. CDR3 in amino acids: CASSSRAGPNTEAFF. CDR3 coding DNA: TGTGCCAGCAGCTCCCGGGCGGGACCAAACACTGAAGCTTTCTTT.